This T cell receptor beta chain is from a study of cytomegalovirus exposure and HLA in healthy donors. Study information: From 190 million or so T cells, an earlier analysis saw roughly 100 million unique TCR beta sequences. Study outcomes and limitations: After further analysis at a later stage, around 17,000 TCR beta sequences were associated with HLA alleles at 0.05 false discovery rate.

About this clone: Its cognate antigen is unknown.

Use of 60 Vbeta and 13 Jbeta primers characterized the PCR. Generated by immunoSEQ multiplex PCR, the TCRdb table keeps only in-frame clones and is missing some. The sample records 130,000 to 150,000 clones, approximately 79% being singletons. This CDR3 contains 16 residues. The V segment lost 1 base and the J segment 1 base; nucleotides outside the gene matches: 2. From germline, CDR1 is MNHEY and CDR2 SVGAGI. The source is a woman aged 40 to 49 in good health and CMV-seropositive. The sample consisted of PBMCs. This chain uses TRBV6-5 with TRBJ2-2; TRBD2 matches at 8 bases. The CDR3 sequence is CASSYWSGGNTGELFF. For the CDR3, the DNA is TGTGCCAGCAGTTACTGGAGCGGGGGGAACACCGGGGAGCTGTTTTTT.